Each of the 30 T cell receptor beta chains below was sequenced from the same sample in a study of blood T cells in healthy people across ages. Primed by a sample-barcoded 5' primer and a J-beta primer mix, a second PCR proceeded for about 6 to 11 cycles. MiXCR, applied by TCRdb to the 5' RACE reads, yields one record per CDR3 protein. Counted here are 1.4 million or so distinct CDR3 sequences, 40% to 45% occurring once; the ten biggest clones make up over 3.5%. The sequencing input was blood. All receptors derive from a woman aged 18-29 years in good health.

This chain uses TRBV29-1 with TRBJ2-5; tentatively, D is TRBD1 (6 bases). With the DNA end fitting TRBJ2-7 better, the J assignment may be wrong. This CDR3 has 14 residues. Looked up from germline, CDR1 is SQVTM and CDR2 is ANQGSEA. This CDR3 is CSVAAAGARYEQYF. Here the CDR3 DNA reads TGCAGCGTTGCCGCGGCAGGGGCCCGCTACGAGCAGTACTTC.

The chain has TRBV20-1 and TRBJ2-1; TRBD2 agrees at 12 bases. With V trimmed by 0 bases and J by 3 bases, 6 bases remained unmatched. CDR3 length equals 17 residues. Germline V gene data show CDR1 as DFQATT and CDR2 as SNEGSKA (reference sequence). The CDR3: CSARDAGTSGFYNEQFF. The DNA of the CDR3 is TGCAGTGCTAGAGATGCAGGGACTAGCGGGTTCTACAATGAGCAGTTCTTC.

This clonotype appeared a few times. V is TRBV28 and J is TRBJ2-7; TRBD2 matches 8 bases. This CDR3 has 13 amino acids. V was pared by 10 bases and J by 4 bases, with 9 bases of the junction left unmatched. Germline V gives CDR1 MDHEN, CDR2 SYDVKM. The CDR3: CATRLSGSYEQYF. The CDR3 DNA reads TGTGCCACCCGACTCAGCGGGAGTTACGAGCAGTACTTC.

The rearrangement joins TRBV4-1 to TRBJ1-2, with a weak D call TRBD1 (5 bases). V shed 1 base and J shed 4 bases, with 22 bases lying between them. The CDR3 has 18 amino acids. CDR1 is MGHRA, CDR2 YSYEKL, per germline. CDR3 DNA: TGCGCCAGCAGCCAAGTGTACACCCAAGGGGAGGAGGTCTATGGCTACACCTTC. Translation gives CASSQVYTQGEEVYGYTF.

This clonotype appeared a few times. The V and J genes are TRBV9 and TRBJ2-5; D is possibly TRBD2 (6 bases). The V and J ends lost 3 bases and 9 bases respectively, with 15 bases between them. The CDR3 totals 13 residues. Germline lookup yields CDR1 SGDLS and CDR2 YYNGEE. CDR3: CASSGHTGVSQYF. The DNA of the CDR3 is TGTGCCAGCAGCGGACACACGGGAGTCTCCCAGTACTTC.

This clonotype was seen just once. The rearrangement uses TRBV11-1 and TRBJ2-3; 9 positions match TRBD2. The CDR3 is 16 amino acids. V lost 5 bases, J lost 6 bases, and 12 bases stayed unmatched. CDR1 SGHAT and CDR2 FQDESV come from the germline V gene (reference sequence). The CDR3 reads CASSLLAGSSSDTQYF. Here the CDR3 DNA reads TGTGCCAGCAGCCTCCTAGCGGGGTCATCATCGGATACGCAGTATTTT.

This chain connects TRBV2 to TRBJ1-2; tentative D call: TRBD1 (5 bases). The germline gives CDR1 SNHLY, CDR2 FYNNEI. CDR3 length equals 15 residues. The V gene lost 0 bases and the J gene lost 12 bases, with 20 bases spanning the gap. In DNA, the CDR3 is TGTGCCAGCAGTGAAGCGGGCAGGGAGGCGCGGAGGGACACCTTC. It encodes CASSEAGREARRDTF.

CDR3 residues: CSAYDNYGYTF. The CDR3 DNA reads as TGCAGTGCTTACGATAACTATGGCTACACCTTC. The chain uses TRBV20-1 and TRBJ1-2; the D is unclear. V lost 5 bases to trimming and J lost 1 base, with 5 bases between them. CDR1 DFQATT and CDR2 SNEGSKA come from the germline V gene (reference sequence). This CDR3 comprises 11 residues.

The chain uses TRBV30 and TRBJ1-4; no definite D call. CDR1 GTSNPN and CDR2 SVGIG come from the germline V gene (reference sequence). The CDR3 has 13 amino acids. V was clipped by 1 base and J by 4 bases, with 7 bases between them. The CDR3 is CAWSGLSNEKLFF. The CDR3 coding sequence is TGTGCCTGGAGTGGACTCAGTAATGAAAAACTGTTTTTT. Together with reference TRBV30 and TRBJ1-4, the CDR3 gives the full variable domain: SQTIHQWPATLVQPVGSPLSLECTVEGTSNPNLYWYRQAAGRGLQLLFYSVGIGQISSEVPQNLSASRPQDRQFILSSKKLLLSDSGFYLCAWSGLSNEKLFFGSGTQLSVL.

The genes are TRBV4-3 and TRBJ1-6, with no clear D. The CDR3 is 15 amino acids. Deletions cut 8 bases from V and 5 bases from J, with 16 bases between. CDR1 is LGHNA, CDR2 YSLEER, per germline. The CDR3: CASARASINNSPLHF. The CDR3 DNA follows: TGCGCCAGCGCCCGGGCTTCGATTAATAATTCACCCCTCCACTTT.

This clonotype was recorded a few times. The chain couples TRBV20-1 to TRBJ2-7; D may be TRBD2 (6 bases). Germline CDR1 is DFQATT and CDR2 is SNEGSKA (reference sequence). V gave up 3 bases and J gave up 2 bases, with 14 bases separating them. This CDR3 contains 14 residues. CDR3 amino acids: CSARSLAFTYEQYF. For the CDR3, the DNA is TGCAGTGCTAGGTCCCTAGCGTTTACCTACGAGCAGTACTTC.

This clonotype was seen once. The chain employs TRBV7-9 and TRBJ2-2; D call uncertain. Germline V gene data show CDR1 as SEHNR and CDR2 as FQNEAQ (reference sequence). V gave up 1 base and J gave up 6 bases, with 15 bases separating them. The CDR3 runs 16 residues. The chain's CDR3 is CASSLVPARLAGELFF. CDR3 DNA: TGTGCCAGCAGCTTAGTCCCCGCAAGGCTTGCCGGGGAGCTGTTTTTT.

This chain uses TRBV20-1 with TRBJ2-1, with D uncertain. The J call may be faulty, since TRBJ2-7 better matches the DNA end. This CDR3 spans 12 amino acids. Germline values: CDR1 DFQATT, CDR2 SNEGSKA (reference sequence). CDR3 in amino acids: CSLDGSYNEQYF. CDR3 coding DNA: TGCAGTTTGGACGGCTCCTACAATGAGCAGTACTTC.

This clonotype was found a few times. The chain is built from TRBV12-3 or TRBV12-4 and TRBJ2-1; TRBD2 aligns across 10 bases. The CDR3 contains 18 residues. After removal of 1 base from V and 0 bases from J, the junction contained 6 bases not matched to a gene. CDR3 region: CASSLEWPSGSSYNEQFF. The CDR3 DNA sequence: TGTGCCAGCAGTTTAGAATGGCCTAGCGGGAGCTCCTACAATGAGCAGTTCTTC.

The chain combines TRBV15 with TRBJ2-5; perhaps TRBD2 as D (6 bases). This CDR3 comprises 15 residues. Trimming pared 1 base from V and 2 bases from J, leaving 11 bases between. The germline V gene has CDR1 LNHNV and CDR2 YYDKDF (reference sequence). The CDR3 coding sequence is TGTGCCACCAGCAGAGGGGGACTGGCGCAAGAGACCCAGTACTTC. This gives the protein CATSRGGLAQETQYF.

The table lists this clonotype with a few counts. This chain links TRBV28 with TRBJ2-1, with a possible D match to TRBD1 (6 bases). This CDR3 has 17 residues. V was clipped by 2 bases and J by 0 bases, with 14 bases between them. The germline CDR1 and CDR2 sequences are MDHEN and SYDVKM. DNA for the CDR3: TGTGCCAGCAGTTTACCCTCAGGGGTGGGCTCCTACAATGAGCAGTTCTTC. Protein sequence: CASSLPSGVGSYNEQFF.

The CDR3, as DNA: TGCAGTGCTCACCATTACGGACAGCTTTACTATGGCTACACCTTC. Amino acid sequence: CSAHHYGQLYYGYTF. The chain is built from TRBV20-1 and TRBJ1-2; weak D call: TRBD1 (6 bases). Trimming cost V 5 bases and J 3 bases, with 19 bases left between them. The V gene's germline CDR1 is DFQATT and CDR2 SNEGSKA (reference sequence). The CDR3 spans 15 residues.

Points on this clonotype: The junction does not match germline at one end; this may be a read error. The CDR3 here is CASSLSTFLERYF. The CDR3 nucleotides are TGTGCCAGCAGCTTAAGTACTTTTTTGGAGCGGTACTTC. The chain couples TRBV7-2 to TRBJ2-7; D is uncertain. CDR1 is SGHTA, CDR2 FQGNSA, per germline. The CDR3 is made up of 13 amino acids.

The chain has TRBV30 and TRBJ2-7; no reliable D call. The germline CDR1 and CDR2 sequences are GTSNPN and SVGIG (reference sequence). Trimming removed 0 bases at V and 0 bases at J, with 24 bases between. This CDR3 is built from 19 residues. The chain's CDR3 is CAWSVDLRTPAPLSYEQYF. CDR3 DNA sequence: TGTGCCTGGAGTGTAGACCTCCGGACCCCTGCTCCTCTCTCCTACGAGCAGTACTTC.

The gene calls are TRBV5-1 and TRBJ1-2, with a tentative D call TRBD1 (5 bases). Germline values: CDR1 SGHRS, CDR2 YFSETQ. Trimming cost V 4 bases and J 4 bases, with 23 bases left between them. The CDR3 is made up of 17 amino acids. CDR3 DNA: TGCGCCAGCAGCAACGAAGAGGAGCAGGGCCTAAGCTATGGCTACACCTTC. Amino acid sequence: CASSNEEEQGLSYGYTF.

This chain joins TRBV6-1 and TRBJ2-7; no reliable D call. CDR3 length: 15 residues. The ends were cut back, 2 bases at V and 7 bases at J, with 18 bases in the middle. Germline CDR1 and CDR2: MNHNS and SASEGT. DNA for the CDR3: TGTGCCAGCAGTGAACAAGCCAGGCCTTACAATGAGCAGTACTTC. Its protein is CASSEQARPYNEQYF.

This clonotype was picked up a small number of times. The chain joins TRBV4-3 to TRBJ2-1, with 9 nucleotides matching TRBD1. The CDR3 spans 17 residues. Per germline, CDR1 LGHNA and CDR2 YSLEER. Trimming removed 3 bases from V and 4 bases from J; junction bases left unmatched: 10. Here the CDR3 DNA reads TGCGCCAGCAGCCAGCGGGACAGGGACATTGTATACAATGAGCAGTTCTTC. This sequence encodes CASSQRDRDIVYNEQFF.

In this sample, this clonotype turned up a few times. The rearrangement links TRBV15 to TRBJ2-2; no clear D gene. The CDR3 is 12 residues long. Trimming removed 4 bases from V and 7 bases from J, with 7 bases in between. Looked up from germline, CDR1 is LNHNV and CDR2 is YYDKDF (reference sequence). CDR3 amino acids: CATSTTGGELFF. DNA of the CDR3: TGTGCCACCAGCACAACGGGCGGGGAGCTGTTTTTT.

This chain joins TRBV27 and TRBJ2-1; TRBD2 matches 11 bases. Germline-derived CDR1 and CDR2 are MNHEY and SMNVEV (reference sequence). The CDR3 length is 17 residues. V lost 2 bases, J lost 10 bases, and 13 bases stayed unmatched. CDR3 sequence: CASSLTPIAGGLYEQFF. As DNA, the CDR3 is TGTGCCAGCAGTTTAACCCCTATAGCGGGGGGGTTGTACGAGCAGTTCTTC.

The rearrangement links TRBV6-6 to TRBJ1-2; D call uncertain. There are 10 residues in the CDR3. V was clipped by 10 bases and J by 8 bases, with 11 bases between them. Per the germline V gene, CDR1 is MNHNY and CDR2 is SVGAGI (reference sequence). CDR3 region: CATHSWGYTF. As DNA, the CDR3 is TGTGCCACCCATTCATGGGGCTACACCTTC.

V is TRBV4-3 and J is TRBJ1-2; no clear D. Germline CDR1 is LGHNA and CDR2 is YSLEER. This CDR3 is built from 14 residues. Trimming removed 1 base at V and 4 bases at J, with 10 bases between. The DNA for the CDR3 is TGCGCCAGCAGCCAAGGGGTCGGTGGCTATGGCTACACCTTC. Amino acids: CASSQGVGGYGYTF.

The chain couples TRBV25-1 to TRBJ1-6; TRBD1 matches 9 bases. The CDR3 sequence is 16 residues long. V lost 1 base and J lost 8; bases outside the gene matches: 6. Per germline, CDR1 MGHDK and CDR2 SYGVNS. The CDR3 region is CASSEWRGQGDSPLHF. As DNA, the CDR3 is TGTGCCAGCAGTGAATGGCGGGGACAGGGCGATTCACCCCTCCACTTT. Full variable domain (outside the CDR3, taken from reference TRBV25-1 and TRBJ1-6): EADIYQTPRYLVIGTGKKITLECSQTMGHDKMYWYQQDPGMELHLIHYSYGVNSTEKGDLSSESTVSRIRTEHFPLTLESARPSHTSQYLCASSEWRGQGDSPLHFGNGTRLTVT.

The table lists this clonotype with a few counts. This chain uses TRBV7-3 with TRBJ2-1, with 10 nucleotides matching TRBD1. The length of the CDR3 is 18 residues. V gave up 4 bases and J gave up 4 bases; unmatched junction bases: 13. Germline V gene sequence: CDR1 SGHTA, CDR2 FQGTGA. This chain's CDR3 is CASSYAITRDRGYNEQFF. CDR3 coding DNA: TGTGCCAGCAGCTATGCAATTACACGGGACAGGGGTTACAATGAGCAGTTCTTC.

This clonotype was counted at least ten times. The V call is TRBV3-1, the J call TRBJ2-5; tentative D call: TRBD2 (6 bases). Germline-derived CDR1 and CDR2 are LGHDT and YNNKEL (reference sequence). The V end lost 5 bases, the J end lost 2 bases, and 15 bases lay between the germline ends. This CDR3 spans 15 amino acids. The CDR3 spells CASSEGTGDQETQYF. The CDR3 DNA sequence: TGTGCCAGCAGCGAAGGGACTGGGGATCAAGAGACCCAGTACTTC.

This clonotype turned up a few times. This CDR3 reads CSAKLAYEQYF. CDR3 in DNA: TGCAGTGCGAAACTAGCCTACGAGCAGTACTTC. The chain uses TRBV20-1 and TRBJ2-7, with TRBD2 as a possible D gene (5 bases). Trimming pared 6 bases from V and 2 bases from J, leaving 8 bases between. In germline, CDR1 is DFQATT, CDR2 SNEGSKA (reference sequence). The CDR3 is made up of 11 amino acids.